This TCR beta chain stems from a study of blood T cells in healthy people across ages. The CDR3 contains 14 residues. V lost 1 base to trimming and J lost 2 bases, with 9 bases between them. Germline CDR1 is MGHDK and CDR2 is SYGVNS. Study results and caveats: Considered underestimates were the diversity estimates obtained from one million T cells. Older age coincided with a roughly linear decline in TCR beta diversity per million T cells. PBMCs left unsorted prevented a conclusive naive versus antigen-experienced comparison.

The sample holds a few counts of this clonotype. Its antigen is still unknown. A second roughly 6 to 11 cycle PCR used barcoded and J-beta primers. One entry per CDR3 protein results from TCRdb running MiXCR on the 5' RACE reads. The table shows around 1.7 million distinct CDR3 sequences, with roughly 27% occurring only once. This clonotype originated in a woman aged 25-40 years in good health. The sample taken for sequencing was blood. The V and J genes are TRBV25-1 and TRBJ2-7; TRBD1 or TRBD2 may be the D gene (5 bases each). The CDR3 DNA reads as TGTGCCAGCAGTGAATGGGGGAGAACCTACGAGCAGTACTTC. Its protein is CASSEWGRTYEQYF.